A selection of T cell receptor beta chains follows, all from one sample in a study of cytomegalovirus exposure and HLA in healthy donors. Sequencing was performed with immunoSEQ multiplex PCR; in TCRdb, only in-frame clones are kept and a portion is missing. Found here are approximately 130,000 clones, approximately 78% of them singletons; the top ten hold approximately 2%. Input material: PBMCs. The receptor set was obtained from a man between 40 and 49 years old in good health and CMV-seronegative. Each CDR3 is given without its conserved first and last residue.

12 TRBV6-5 ASKDRAGTDTQY
10 TRBV7-9 ASSSGLYGYT
11 TRBV2 ASSGQGAETQY
12 TRBV30 AWSRRGSTDTQY
13 TRBV28 ASREGGVDKNIQY
16 TRBV7-2 ASSQLGQEQISNQPQH
10 TRBV28 ASSLLGTQQF
13 TRBV30 AWSPSGAVSNTIY
11 TRBV28 ASSLLRTDTQY
12 TRBV5-4 ASSLGGANYGYT
12 TRBV18 ASSRRGDTGELF
13 TRBV6-4 ASSKQAGSTDTQY
12 TRBV10-3 AITRTGGSYEQY
13 TRBV6-6 ASSRDRRGSQPQH
12 TRBV9 ASSSDRVDTEAF
12 TRBV29-1 SVDDRASTGELF
13 TRBV27 ASSFSGVPKNIQY
12 TRBV5-4 ASSQTGVGTEAF
10 TRBV6-5 ASSQGGRPQH
11 TRBV7-6 ASSLEGGQPQH
12 TRBV7-9 ASSLQGGRETQY
9 TRBV20-1 SGGPRNEQF
11 TRBV19 ASSEQSYRDYT
14 TRBV7-7 ASSLAGGHQGETQY
12 TRBV27 ASSRSRGSYEQY
16 TRBV28 ASSQLAGGPFGTDTQY
12 TRBV11-2 ASSFAQRGHEQY
11 TRBV4-3 ASSQGSGGTQF
14 TRBV5-1 ASSLALNSGANVLT
11 TRBV10-3 AISALGGAEAF
12 TRBV9 ASGQTQGGQPQH
14 TRBV5-4 ASNSRLAGSTDTQY
11 TRBV7-2 ASSRDRNTEAF
14 TRBV7-6 ASSAEDRGNNSPLH
14 TRBV19 ASSIPPSTGETGYT
15 TRBV27 ASSFIKLQGYNSPLH
14 TRBV5-6 ASSLGAGILNTEAF
12 TRBV9 ASSVVAGTDTQY
12 TRBV12-5 ASGLAVSYNEQF
11 TRBV7-9 AMGQGADEKLF
13 TRBV12-5 ASDLGLSSYNEQF
10 TRBV30 AWNRGNYGYT